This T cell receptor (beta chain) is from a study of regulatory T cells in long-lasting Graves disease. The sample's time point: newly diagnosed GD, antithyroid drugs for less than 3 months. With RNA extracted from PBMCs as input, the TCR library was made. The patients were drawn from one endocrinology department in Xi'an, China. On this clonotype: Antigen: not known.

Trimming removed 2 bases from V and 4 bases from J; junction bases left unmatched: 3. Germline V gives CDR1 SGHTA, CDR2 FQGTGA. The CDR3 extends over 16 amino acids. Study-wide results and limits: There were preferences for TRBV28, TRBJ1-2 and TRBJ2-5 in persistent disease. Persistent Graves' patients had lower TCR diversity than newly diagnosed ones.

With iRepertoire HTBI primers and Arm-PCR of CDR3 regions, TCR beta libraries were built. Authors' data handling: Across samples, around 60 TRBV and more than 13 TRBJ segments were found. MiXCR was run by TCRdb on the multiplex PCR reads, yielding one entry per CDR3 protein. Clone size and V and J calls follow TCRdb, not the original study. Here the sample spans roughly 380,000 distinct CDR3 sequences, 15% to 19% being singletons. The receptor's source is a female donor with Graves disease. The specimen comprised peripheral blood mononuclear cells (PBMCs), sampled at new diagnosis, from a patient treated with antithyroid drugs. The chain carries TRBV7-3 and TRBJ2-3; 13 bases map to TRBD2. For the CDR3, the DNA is TGTGCCAGCAGCTTACAGGGACTAGCGGGATCAGATACGCAGTATTTT. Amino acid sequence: CASSLQGLAGSDTQYF.